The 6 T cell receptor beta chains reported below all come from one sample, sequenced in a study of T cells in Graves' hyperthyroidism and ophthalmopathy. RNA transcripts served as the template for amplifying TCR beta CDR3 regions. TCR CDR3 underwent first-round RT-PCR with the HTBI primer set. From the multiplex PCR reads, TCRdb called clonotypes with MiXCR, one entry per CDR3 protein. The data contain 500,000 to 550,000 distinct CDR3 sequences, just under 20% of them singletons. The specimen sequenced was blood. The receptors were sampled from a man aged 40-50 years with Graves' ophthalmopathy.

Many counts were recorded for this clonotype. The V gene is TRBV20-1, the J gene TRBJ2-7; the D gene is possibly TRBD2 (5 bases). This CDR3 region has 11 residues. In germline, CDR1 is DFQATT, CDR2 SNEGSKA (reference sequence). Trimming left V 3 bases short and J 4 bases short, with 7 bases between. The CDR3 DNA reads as TGCAGTGCTAGTACGGGATACGAGCAGTACTTC. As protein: CSASTGYEQYF.

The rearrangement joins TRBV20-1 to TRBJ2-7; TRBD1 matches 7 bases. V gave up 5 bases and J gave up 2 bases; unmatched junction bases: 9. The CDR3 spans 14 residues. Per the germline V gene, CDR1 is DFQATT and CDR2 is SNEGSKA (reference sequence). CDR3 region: CSADPDRPTYEQYF. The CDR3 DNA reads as TGCAGTGCTGACCCGGACAGGCCCACCTACGAGCAGTACTTC.

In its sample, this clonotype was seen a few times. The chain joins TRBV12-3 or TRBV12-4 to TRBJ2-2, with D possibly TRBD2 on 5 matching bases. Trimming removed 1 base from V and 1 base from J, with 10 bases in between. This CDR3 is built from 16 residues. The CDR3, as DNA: TGTGCCAGCAGTTTAGGAGACTACCAGAACACCGGGGAGCTGTTTTTT. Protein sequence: CASSLGDYQNTGELFF.

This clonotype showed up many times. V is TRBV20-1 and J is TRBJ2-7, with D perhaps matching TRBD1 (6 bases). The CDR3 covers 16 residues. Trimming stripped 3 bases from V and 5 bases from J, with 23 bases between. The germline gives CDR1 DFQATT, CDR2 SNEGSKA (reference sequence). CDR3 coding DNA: TGCAGTGCTAGTGCCGGACAGTCCCGGGGCAGGGACGAGCAGTACTTC. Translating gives CSASAGQSRGRDEQYF.

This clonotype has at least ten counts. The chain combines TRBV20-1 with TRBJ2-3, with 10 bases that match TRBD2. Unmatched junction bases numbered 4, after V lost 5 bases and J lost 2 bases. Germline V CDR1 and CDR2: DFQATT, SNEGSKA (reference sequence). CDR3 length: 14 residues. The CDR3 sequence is CSARTSGYTDTQYF. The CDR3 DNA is TGCAGTGCTCGGACTAGCGGCTACACAGATACGCAGTATTTT.

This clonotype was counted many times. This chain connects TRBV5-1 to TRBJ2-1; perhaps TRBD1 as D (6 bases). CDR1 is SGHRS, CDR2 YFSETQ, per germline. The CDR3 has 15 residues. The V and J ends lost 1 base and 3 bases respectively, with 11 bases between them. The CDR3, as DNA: TGCGCCAGCAGCTTGATATCGGACAGCTACAATGAGCAGTTCTTC. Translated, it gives CASSLISDSYNEQFF.